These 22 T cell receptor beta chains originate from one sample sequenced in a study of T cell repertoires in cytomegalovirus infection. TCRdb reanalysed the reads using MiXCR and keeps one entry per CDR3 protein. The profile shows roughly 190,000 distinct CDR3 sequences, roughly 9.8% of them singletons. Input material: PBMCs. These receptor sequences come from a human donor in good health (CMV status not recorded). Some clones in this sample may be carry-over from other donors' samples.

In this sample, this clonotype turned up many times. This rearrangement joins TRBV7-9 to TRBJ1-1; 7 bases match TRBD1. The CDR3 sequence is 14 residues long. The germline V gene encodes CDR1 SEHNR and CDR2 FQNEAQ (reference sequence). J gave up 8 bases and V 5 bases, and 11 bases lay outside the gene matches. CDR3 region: CASSPDRVSWEAFF. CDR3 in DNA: TGTGCCAGCAGCCCCGACAGGGTGTCGTGGGAAGCTTTCTTT.

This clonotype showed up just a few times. The CDR3 DNA follows: TGTGCCAGTAGTCTGGACAGGGGGGACACTGAAGCTTTCTTT. Translating it yields CASSLDRGDTEAFF. The chain uses TRBV19 and TRBJ1-1; 10 positions agree with TRBD1. V gave up 5 bases and J gave up 3 bases; unmatched junction bases: 3. Germline V gene data show CDR1 as LNHDA and CDR2 as SQIVND (reference sequence). The CDR3 spans 14 residues.

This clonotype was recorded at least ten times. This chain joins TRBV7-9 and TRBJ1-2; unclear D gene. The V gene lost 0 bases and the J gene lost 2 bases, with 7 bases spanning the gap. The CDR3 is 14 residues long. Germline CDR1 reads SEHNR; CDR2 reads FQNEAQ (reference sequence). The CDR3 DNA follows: TGTGCCAGCAGCTTAGCGCTGGGGAACTATGGCTACACCTTC. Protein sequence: CASSLALGNYGYTF.

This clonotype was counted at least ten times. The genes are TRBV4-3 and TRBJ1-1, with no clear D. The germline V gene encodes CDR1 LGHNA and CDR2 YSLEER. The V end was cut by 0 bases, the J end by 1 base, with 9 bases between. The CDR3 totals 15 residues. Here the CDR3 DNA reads TGCGCCAGCAGCCAAGAGGCGGCCCCGAACACTGAAGCTTTCTTT. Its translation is CASSQEAAPNTEAFF.

This chain's CDR3 is CASSSLLAAQETQYF. The CDR3 DNA reads as TGTGCCAGCAGTTCCTTATTAGCGGCCCAAGAGACCCAGTACTTC. This chain joins TRBV28 and TRBJ2-5; a weak D match, TRBD2 (6 bases). CDR1 is MDHEN and CDR2 is SYDVKM in the germline V gene. This CDR3 is built from 15 residues. The germline V and J ends were trimmed by 4 bases and 1 base, with 13 bases remaining between them.

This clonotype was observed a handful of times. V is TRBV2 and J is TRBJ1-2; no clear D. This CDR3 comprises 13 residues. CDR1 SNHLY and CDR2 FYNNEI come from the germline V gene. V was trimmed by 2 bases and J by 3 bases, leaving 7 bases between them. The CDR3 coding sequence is TGTGCCAGCAGTGAACTGGAGGACTATGGCTACACCTTC. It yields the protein CASSELEDYGYTF.

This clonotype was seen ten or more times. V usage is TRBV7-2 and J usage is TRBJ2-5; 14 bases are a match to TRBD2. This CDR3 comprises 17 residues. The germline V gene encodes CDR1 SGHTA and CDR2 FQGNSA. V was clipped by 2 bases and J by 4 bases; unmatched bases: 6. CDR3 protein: CASSLRLAGGTGETQYF. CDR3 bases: TGTGCCAGCAGCTTAAGACTAGCGGGGGGGACGGGAGAGACCCAGTACTTC.

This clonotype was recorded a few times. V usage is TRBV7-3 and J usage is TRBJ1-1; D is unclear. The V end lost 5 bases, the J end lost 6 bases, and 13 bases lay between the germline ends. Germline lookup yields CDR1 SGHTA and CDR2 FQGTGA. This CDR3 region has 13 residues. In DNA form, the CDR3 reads TGTGCCAGCAGCCCACGACCAGACGCTGAAGCTTTCTTT. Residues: CASSPRPDAEAFF.

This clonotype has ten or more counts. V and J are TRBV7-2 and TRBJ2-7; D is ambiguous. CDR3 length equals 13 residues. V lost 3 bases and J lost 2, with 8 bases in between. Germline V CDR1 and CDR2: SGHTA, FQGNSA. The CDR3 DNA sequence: TGTGCCAGCAGCTTTTCGGATCCCTACGAGCAGTACTTC. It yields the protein CASSFSDPYEQYF. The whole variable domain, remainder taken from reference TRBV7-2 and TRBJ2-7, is GAGVSQSPSNKVTEKGKDVELRCDPISGHTALYWYRQSLGQGLEFLIYFQGNSAPDKSGLPSDRFSAERTGGSVSTLTIQRTQQEDSAVYLCASSFSDPYEQYFGPGTRLTVT.

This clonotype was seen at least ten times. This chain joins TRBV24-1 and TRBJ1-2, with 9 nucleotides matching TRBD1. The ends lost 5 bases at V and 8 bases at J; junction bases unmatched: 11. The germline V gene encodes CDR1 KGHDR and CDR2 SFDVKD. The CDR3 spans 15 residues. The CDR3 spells CATSGGQGRSQGYTF. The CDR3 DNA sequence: TGTGCCACCAGTGGAGGACAGGGGCGCTCGCAGGGCTACACCTTC.

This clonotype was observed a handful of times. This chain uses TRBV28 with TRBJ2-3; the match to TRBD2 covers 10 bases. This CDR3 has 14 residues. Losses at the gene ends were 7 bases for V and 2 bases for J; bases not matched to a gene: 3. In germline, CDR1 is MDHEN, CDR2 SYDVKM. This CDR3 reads CASKAGGNTDTQYF. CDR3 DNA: TGTGCCAGCAAAGCGGGGGGGAACACAGATACGCAGTATTTT.

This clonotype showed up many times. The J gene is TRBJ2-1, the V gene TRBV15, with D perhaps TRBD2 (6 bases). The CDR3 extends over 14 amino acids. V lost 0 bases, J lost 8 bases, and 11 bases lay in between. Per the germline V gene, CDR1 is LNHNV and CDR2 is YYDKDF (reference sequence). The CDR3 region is CATSRDFSGDEQFF. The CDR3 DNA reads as TGTGCCACCAGCAGAGATTTTAGCGGCGATGAGCAGTTCTTC.

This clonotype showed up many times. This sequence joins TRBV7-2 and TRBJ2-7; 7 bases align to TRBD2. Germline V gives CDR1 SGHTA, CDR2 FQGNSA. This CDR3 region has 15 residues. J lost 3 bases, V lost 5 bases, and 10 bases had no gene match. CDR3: CASSPVTSAFYEQYF. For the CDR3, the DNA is TGTGCCAGCAGCCCAGTTACTAGCGCGTTCTACGAGCAGTACTTC.

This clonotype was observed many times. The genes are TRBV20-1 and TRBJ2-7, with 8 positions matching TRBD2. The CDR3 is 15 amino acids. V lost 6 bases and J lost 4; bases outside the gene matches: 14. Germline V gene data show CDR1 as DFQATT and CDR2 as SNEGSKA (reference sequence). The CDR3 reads CSATNAGTRSYEQYF. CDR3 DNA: TGCAGTGCCACAAATGCCGGGACTAGGTCATACGAGCAGTACTTC.

CDR3 DNA: TGCAGTGCGGGCGGGAGGGCCTACGAGCAGTACTTC. Amino acid sequence: CSAGGRAYEQYF. The chain joins TRBV20-1 to TRBJ2-7, with 9 bases matching TRBD2. This CDR3 is 12 amino acids long. The V gene end was trimmed by 6 bases and the J gene end by 2 bases; junction bases not matched to a gene: 2. Germline CDR1 DFQATT, CDR2 SNEGSKA (reference sequence).

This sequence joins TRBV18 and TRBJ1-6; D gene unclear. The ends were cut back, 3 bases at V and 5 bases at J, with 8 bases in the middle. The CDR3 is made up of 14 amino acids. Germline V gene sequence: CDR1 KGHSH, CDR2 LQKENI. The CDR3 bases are TGTGCCAGCTCACCTCAGATGGATAATTCACCCCTCCACTTT. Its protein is CASSPQMDNSPLHF.

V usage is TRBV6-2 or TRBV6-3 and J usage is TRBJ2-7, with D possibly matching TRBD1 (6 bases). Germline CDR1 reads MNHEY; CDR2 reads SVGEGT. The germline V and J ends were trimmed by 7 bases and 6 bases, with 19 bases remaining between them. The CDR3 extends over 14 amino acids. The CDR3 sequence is CASKKDGQSGEQYF. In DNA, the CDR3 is TGTGCCAGCAAGAAGGACGGACAGTCGGGCGAGCAGTACTTC.

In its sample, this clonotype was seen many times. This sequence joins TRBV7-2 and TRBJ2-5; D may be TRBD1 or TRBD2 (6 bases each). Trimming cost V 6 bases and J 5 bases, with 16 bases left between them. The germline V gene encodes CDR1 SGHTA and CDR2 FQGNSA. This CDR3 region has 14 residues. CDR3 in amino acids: CASSSLGGFETQYF. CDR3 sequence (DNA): TGTGCCAGCAGTTCTCTGGGGGGCTTTGAGACCCAGTACTTC.

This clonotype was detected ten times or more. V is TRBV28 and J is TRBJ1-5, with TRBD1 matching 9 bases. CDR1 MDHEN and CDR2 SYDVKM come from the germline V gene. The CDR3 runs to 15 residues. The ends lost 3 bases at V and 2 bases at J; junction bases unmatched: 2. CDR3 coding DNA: TGTGCCAGCAGTTTGCGACAGGGGGGCAATCAGCCCCAGCATTTT. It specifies CASSLRQGGNQPQHF.

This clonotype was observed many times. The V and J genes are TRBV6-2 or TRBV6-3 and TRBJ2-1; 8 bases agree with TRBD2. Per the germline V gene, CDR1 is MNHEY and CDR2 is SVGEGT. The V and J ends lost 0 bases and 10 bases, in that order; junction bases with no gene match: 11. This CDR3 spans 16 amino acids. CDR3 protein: CASSYSPTGGPWEQFF. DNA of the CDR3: TGTGCCAGCAGTTACTCGCCGACGGGAGGGCCTTGGGAGCAGTTCTTC.

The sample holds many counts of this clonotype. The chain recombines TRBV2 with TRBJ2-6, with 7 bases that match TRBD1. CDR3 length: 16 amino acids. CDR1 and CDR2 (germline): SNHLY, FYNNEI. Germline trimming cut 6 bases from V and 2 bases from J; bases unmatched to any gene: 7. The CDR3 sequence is CASSRGRGTGANVLTF. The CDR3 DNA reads TGTGCCAGCAGCAGGGGGAGAGGGACTGGGGCCAACGTCCTGACTTTC.

The CDR3 DNA reads as TGCAGTGCTAGAGACCCTAGTTCTAGCACAGATACGCAGTATTTT. It codes for CSARDPSSSTDTQYF. This chain links TRBV20-1 with TRBJ2-3; no definite D call. This CDR3 region has 15 residues. The germline V and J ends were trimmed by 0 bases and 0 bases, with 10 bases remaining between them. Germline-derived CDR1 and CDR2 are DFQATT and SNEGSKA (reference sequence).